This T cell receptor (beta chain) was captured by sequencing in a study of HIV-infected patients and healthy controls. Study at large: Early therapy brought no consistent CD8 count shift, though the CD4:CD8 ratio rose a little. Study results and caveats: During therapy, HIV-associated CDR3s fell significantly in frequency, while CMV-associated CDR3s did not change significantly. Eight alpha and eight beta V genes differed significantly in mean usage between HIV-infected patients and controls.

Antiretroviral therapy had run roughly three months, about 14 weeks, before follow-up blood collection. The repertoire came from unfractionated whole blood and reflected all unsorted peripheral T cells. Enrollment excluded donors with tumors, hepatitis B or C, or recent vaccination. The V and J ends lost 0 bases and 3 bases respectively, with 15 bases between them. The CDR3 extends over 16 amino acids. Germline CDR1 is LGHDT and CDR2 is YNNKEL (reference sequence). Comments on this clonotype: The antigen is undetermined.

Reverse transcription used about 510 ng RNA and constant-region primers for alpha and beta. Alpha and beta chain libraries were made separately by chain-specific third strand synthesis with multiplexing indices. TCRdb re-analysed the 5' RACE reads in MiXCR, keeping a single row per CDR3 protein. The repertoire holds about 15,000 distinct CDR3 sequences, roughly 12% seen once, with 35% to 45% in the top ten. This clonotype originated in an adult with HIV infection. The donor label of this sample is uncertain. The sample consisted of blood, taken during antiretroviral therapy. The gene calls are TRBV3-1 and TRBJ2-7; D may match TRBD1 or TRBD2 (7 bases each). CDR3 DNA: TGTGCCAGCAGCCAAGATCTTAGCAGGGGGGGCTACGAGCAGTACTTC. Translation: CASSQDLSRGGYEQYF.